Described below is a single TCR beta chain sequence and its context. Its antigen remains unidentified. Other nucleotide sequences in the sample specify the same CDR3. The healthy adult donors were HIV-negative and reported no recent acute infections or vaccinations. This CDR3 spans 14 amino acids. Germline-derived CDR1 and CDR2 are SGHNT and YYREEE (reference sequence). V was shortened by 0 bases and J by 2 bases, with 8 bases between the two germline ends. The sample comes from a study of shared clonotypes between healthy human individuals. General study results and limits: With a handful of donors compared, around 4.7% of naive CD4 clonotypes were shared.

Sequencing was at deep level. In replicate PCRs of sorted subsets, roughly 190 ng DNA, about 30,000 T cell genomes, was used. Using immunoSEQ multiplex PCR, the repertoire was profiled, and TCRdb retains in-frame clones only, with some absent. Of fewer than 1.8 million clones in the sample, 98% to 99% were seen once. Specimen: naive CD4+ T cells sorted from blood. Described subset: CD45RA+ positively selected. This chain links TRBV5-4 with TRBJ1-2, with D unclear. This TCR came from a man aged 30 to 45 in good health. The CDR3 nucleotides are TGTGCCAGCAGCTTGGGGGGTCAGAACTATGGCTACACCTTC. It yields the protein CASSLGGQNYGYTF.